One and the same sample provided the 13 T cell receptor beta chains below, sequenced in a study of shared T cell receptors in the human thymus. Sequenced by immunoSEQ multiplex PCR; TCRdb stores in-frame clones only, minus some. Here the sample spans 700,000 or so clones, over 75% being singletons. These data are also associated with another study on human thymus T cells.

The sample taken for sequencing was thymocytes. The receptors were sampled from a girl less than two years old with a congenital heart defect.

The chain recombines TRBV9 with TRBJ1-6; D gene ambiguous. CDR3 length: 18 residues. In germline, CDR1 is SGDLS, CDR2 YYNGEE. Trimming took off 0 bases at V and 9 bases at J, with 22 bases between the two ends. In nucleotides, the CDR3 is TGTGCCAGCAGCGTAGTGGACGAGTGGTCCGGGAGTAGTTCACCCCTCCACTTT. This sequence encodes CASSVVDEWSGSSSPLHF. The full variable domain, rest sourced from reference TRBV9 and TRBJ1-6, is DSGVTQTPKHLITATGQRVTLRCSPRSGDLSVYWYQQSLDQGLQFLIQYYNGEERAKGNILERFSAQQFPDLHSELNLSSLELGDSALYFCASSVVDEWSGSSSPLHFGNGTRLTVT.

CDR3 bases: TGTGCCAGCAGCTCCGCCGGGACAGGGGGCGGAAACACCATATATTTT. Its protein product is CASSSAGTGGGNTIYF. The chain uses TRBV2 and TRBJ1-3, with 12 bases matching TRBD1. The germline gives CDR1 SNHLY, CDR2 FYNNEI. CDR3 length equals 16 residues. The V gene end was trimmed by 6 bases and the J gene end by 4 bases; junction bases not matched to a gene: 7.

V usage is TRBV28 and J usage is TRBJ1-4; tentative D call: TRBD1 (6 bases). Deletions cut 5 bases from V and 10 bases from J, with 14 bases between. In germline, CDR1 is MDHEN, CDR2 SYDVKM. The CDR3 has 13 amino acids. CDR3 residues: CASSLVGQLKLFF. CDR3 sequence (DNA): TGTGCCAGCAGTCTCGTAGGACAGCTAAAACTGTTTTTT.

The chain uses TRBV5-5 and TRBJ1-2; perhaps TRBD1 as D (5 bases). The CDR3 has 13 amino acids. The V gene lost 4 bases and the J gene lost 5 bases, with 12 bases spanning the gap. Germline V gene data show CDR1 as SGHKS and CDR2 as YYEKEE (reference sequence). CDR3 region: CASSRREEYGYTF. The CDR3 DNA reads as TGTGCCAGCAGCCGCAGGGAGGAATATGGCTACACCTTC.

The rearrangement uses TRBV5-1 and TRBJ1-4; D is unresolved. Trimming took off 0 bases at V and 7 bases at J, with 22 bases between the two ends. There are 18 residues in the CDR3. Germline V gives CDR1 SGHRS, CDR2 YFSETQ. The CDR3 nucleotides are TGCGCCAGCAGCTTGGAACCCCTGGCGGGCAAGGGTGGTGAAAAACTGTTTTTT. Translating it yields CASSLEPLAGKGGEKLFF.

The chain recombines TRBV5-1 with TRBJ2-3; TRBD2 matches 10 bases. Germline V CDR1 and CDR2: SGHRS, YFSETQ. The V and J ends lost 4 bases and 7 bases, in that order; junction bases with no gene match: 15. The CDR3 loop spans 17 amino acids. The CDR3 sequence: CASSLASQAGGHHTQYF. The CDR3 nucleotides read TGCGCCAGCAGCCTCGCCTCCCAAGCGGGGGGGCACCATACGCAGTATTTT. The full variable domain, with the rest looked up from reference TRBV5-1 and TRBJ2-3, is KAGVTQTPRYLIKTRGQQVTLSCSPISGHRSVSWYQQTPGQGLQFLFEYFSETQRNKGNFPGRFSGRQFSNSRSEMNVSTLELGDSALYLCASSLASQAGGHHTQYFGPGTRLTVL.

CDR3 bases: TGTGCCATCAGTAGGACAGGGAGGGACAATGAGCAGTTCTTC. It is translated as CAISRTGRDNEQFF. The chain recombines TRBV10-3 with TRBJ2-1, with D possibly being TRBD1 (8 bases). Germline-derived CDR1 and CDR2 are ENHRY and SYGVKD. This CDR3 comprises 14 residues. Trimming took 5 bases from V and 5 from J, leaving 13 bases between them.

This chain joins TRBV4-1 and TRBJ1-2; D is unclear. Germline V gene lookup returns CDR1 MGHRA and CDR2 YSYEKL. Trimming left V 0 bases short and J 4 bases short, with 21 bases between. CDR3 length: 18 residues. CDR3 residues: CASSQDMTGARKVYGYTF. As DNA, the CDR3 is TGCGCCAGCAGCCAAGATATGACGGGAGCTCGTAAGGTCTATGGCTACACCTTC.

The rearrangement links TRBV5-1 to TRBJ1-1; no clear D. CDR3 length: 14 amino acids. Trimming removed 4 bases at V and 10 bases at J, with 20 bases between. Germline CDR1 is SGHRS and CDR2 is YFSETQ. The CDR3 spells CASSTNGLPNAAFF. CDR3 DNA: TGCGCCAGCAGCACTAACGGTCTCCCCAATGCAGCTTTCTTT.

This chain uses TRBV27 with TRBJ1-6; 7 bases fit TRBD1. This CDR3 is 17 amino acids long. The germline V gene has CDR1 MNHEY and CDR2 SMNVEV (reference sequence). V lost 6 bases to trimming and J lost 5 bases; unmatched junction nucleotides: 13. The CDR3 loop is CASRAKTQGSNNSPLHF. The CDR3 nucleotides are TGTGCCAGCAGGGCAAAAACACAGGGGAGCAATAATTCACCCCTCCACTTT.

The chain carries TRBV30 and TRBJ2-1; D remains ambiguous. The germline CDR1 and CDR2 sequences are GTSNPN and SVGIG (reference sequence). Between the trimmed V and J ends, which lost 3 bases and 3 bases, there was a span of 6 bases. CDR3 length equals 12 residues. CDR3 sequence reads: CAWRTHYNEQFF. The CDR3 DNA reads TGTGCCTGGAGGACACACTACAATGAGCAGTTCTTC. Filled out from reference TRBV30 and TRBJ2-1, the complete variable domain reads SQTIHQWPATLVQPVGSPLSLECTVEGTSNPNLYWYRQAAGRGLQLLFYSVGIGQISSEVPQNLSASRPQDRQFILSSKKLLLSDSGFYLCAWRTHYNEQFFGPGTRLTVL.

This clone was seen a single time. The chain combines TRBV6-5 with TRBJ1-2, with a tentative D call TRBD1 (5 bases). V gave up 4 bases and J gave up 8 bases, with 20 bases separating them. Looked up from germline, CDR1 is MNHEY and CDR2 is SVGAGI. The CDR3 contains 15 residues. DNA for the CDR3: TGTGCCAGCAGTTCTGTTCGGTCTCTCAACAGGGGCTACACCTTC. Its protein is CASSSVRSLNRGYTF.

This clone was seen only a few times. The chain uses TRBV28 and TRBJ2-7; the match to TRBD1 covers 10 bases. The CDR3 extends over 14 amino acids. CDR1 MDHEN and CDR2 SYDVKM come from the germline V gene. The V gene end was trimmed by 5 bases and the J gene end by 6 bases; junction bases not matched to a gene: 7. CDR3 DNA sequence: TGTGCCAGCAGTGGCGACAGGGGGCCTTGCGAGCAGTACTTC. Amino acids: CASSGDRGPCEQYF.